A selection of T cell receptor beta chains follows, all from one sample in a study of cytomegalovirus exposure and HLA in healthy donors. The repertoire was sequenced with immunoSEQ multiplex PCR; TCRdb's copy has only in-frame clones and lacks some. The table includes about 130,000 clones, 79% detected once. The sample taken for sequencing was PBMCs. The source is a man aged 40-49 years in good health and CMV-seropositive. The CDR3 runs from the conserved cysteine through the conserved F or W. The D gene is left open where the match is weak. Some rows have no size entry. The others give once, few or many, or a class for an expanded clone.

size	D	V	J	CDR3	DNA
.	TRBD1	TRBV6-5	TRBJ1-6	CASSGQGNDNSPLHF	TGTGCCAGCAGCGGACAGGGGAATGATAATTCACCCCTCCACTTT
few	TRBD1	TRBV7-9	TRBJ2-4	CASSFGRQGETKNIQYF	TGTGCCAGCAGCTTTGGGAGACAGGGGGAAACCAAAAACATTCAGTACTTC
.	TRBD1	TRBV6-1	TRBJ2-2	CASSEQTGGTGELFF	TGTGCCAGCAGTGAACAGACAGGGGGGACCGGGGAGCTGTTTTTT
.	TRBD2	TRBV18	TRBJ2-7	CASSPLDVGLAAEQYF	TGTGCCAGCTCACCCCTCGATGTTGGACTAGCAGCCGAGCAGTACTTC
once	TRBD2	TRBV27	TRBJ2-1	CASSSSRTSGSNEQFF	TGTGCCAGCAGTAGCTCCCGGACTAGCGGGAGCAATGAGCAGTTCTTC
.	TRBD1	TRBV11-3	TRBJ1-3	CASSRTGTGGNTIYF	TGTGCCAGCAGCAGGACCGGGACAGGGGGAAACACCATATATTTT
.	.	TRBV2	TRBJ2-7	CASSSLRDTDAYEQYF	TGTGCCAGCAGTAGCCTCCGGGACACGGACGCCTACGAGCAGTACTTC
once	TRBD2	TRBV5-1	TRBJ2-1	CASSLVSSGVGNEQFF	TGCGCCAGCAGCTTGGTGTCGAGCGGGGTTGGTAATGAGCAGTTCTTC
once	.	TRBV18	TRBJ2-7	CASSPMANREVAYEQYF	TGTGCCAGCTCACCAATGGCGAACAGGGAAGTAGCCTACGAGCAGTACTTC
.	TRBD1	TRBV6-1	TRBJ2-5	CASPGQGETQYF	TGTGCCAGCCCGGGACAGGGGGAGACCCAGTACTTC
.	TRBD1	TRBV7-9	TRBJ1-6	CASSGDRAQNSPLHF	TGTGCCAGCAGCGGCGACAGGGCTCAGAATTCACCCCTCCACTTT
.	TRBD1	TRBV27	TRBJ2-7	CASSSPGQGSYEQYF	TGTGCCAGCAGTTCACCGGGACAGGGCTCCTACGAGCAGTACTTC
.	TRBD1	TRBV5-4	TRBJ1-1	CASSLRTGGTEAFF	TGTGCCAGCAGCCTGAGGACAGGGGGGACTGAAGCTTTCTTT
.	TRBD1	TRBV5-1	TRBJ1-2	CASRPTTGTGIHGYTF	TGCGCCAGCAGACCCACCACCGGGACAGGGATCCATGGCTACACCTTC
.	TRBD2	TRBV19	TRBJ2-5	CASSGTREETQYF	TGTGCCAGTAGCGGGACTAGAGAAGAGACCCAGTACTTC